Many counts were recorded for the clone carrying this T cell receptor beta chain. Per the original data handling: Amplifying reference gene primers gave estimates of nucleated cell counts. TCRdb's table, derived via immunoSEQ multiplex PCR, lists solely in-frame clones and lacks some. From that table come the V and J calls and clone size; the DNA was used to work out D and trimming. The profile shows 200,000 to 250,000 clones, 70% to 85% of them singletons. The data belong to a study of blood T cell repertoires in COVID-19. Germline V CDR1 and CDR2: LNHNV, YYDKDF (reference sequence). The CDR3 runs to 15 residues. Trimming at V came to 2 bases and at J to 3 bases, leaving 5 bases not matched to a gene.

This clonotype was obtained from a man in his forties who had recovered from COVID-19. The J gene is TRBJ1-2, the V gene TRBV15, with 8 bases matching TRBD1. Sequencing was carried out using PBMCs or T cells enriched from blood (not recorded which). The CDR3: CATSRRTGIDYGYTF. The CDR3 nucleotides are TGTGCCACCAGCAGAAGGACAGGGATAGACTATGGCTACACCTTC.